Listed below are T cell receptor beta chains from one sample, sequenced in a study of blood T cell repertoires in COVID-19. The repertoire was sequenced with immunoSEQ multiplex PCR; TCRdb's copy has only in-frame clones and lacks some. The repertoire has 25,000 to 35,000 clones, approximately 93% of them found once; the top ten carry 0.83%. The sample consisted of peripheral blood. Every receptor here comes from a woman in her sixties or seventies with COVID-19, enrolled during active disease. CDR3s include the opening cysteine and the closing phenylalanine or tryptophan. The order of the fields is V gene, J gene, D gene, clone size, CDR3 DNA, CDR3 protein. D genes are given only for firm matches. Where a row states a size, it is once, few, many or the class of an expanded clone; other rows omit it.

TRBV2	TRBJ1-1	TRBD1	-	TGTGCCAGCAACGCACAGGGGATGAACACTGAAGCTTTCTTT	CASNAQGMNTEAFF
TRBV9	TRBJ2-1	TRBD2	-	TGTGCCAGCAGCGATAGCGGGAGATACGCCTACAATGAGCAGTTCTTC	CASSDSGRYAYNEQFF
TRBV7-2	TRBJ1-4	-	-	TGTGCCAGCAGCTTAGAGGCAGGTCGGGAAAAACTGTTTTTT	CASSLEAGREKLFF
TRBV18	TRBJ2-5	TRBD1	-	TGTGCCAGCTCTCGCGGACAGGGCAGTTACCAAGAGACCCAGTACTTC	CASSRGQGSYQETQYF
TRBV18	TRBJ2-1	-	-	TGTGCCAGCTCACCGGCAAATGAGCAGTTCTTC	CASSPANEQFF
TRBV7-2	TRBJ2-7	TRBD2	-	TGTGCCAGCAGCTTAGGGGCGCGCGGGAGCTCCTACGAGCAGTACTTC	CASSLGARGSSYEQYF
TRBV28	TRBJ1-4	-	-	TGTGCCAGCAGTTTCCCCCCGTACCCTAAAAAACTGTTTTTT	CASSFPPYPKKLFF
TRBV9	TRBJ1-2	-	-	TGTGCCAGCAGCGGACAACAGGGTGCGGACGATGGCTACACCTTC	CASSGQQGADDGYTF
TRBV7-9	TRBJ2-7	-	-	TGTGCCAGCAGCAGACTTCCGGGACAAATCTACGAGCAGTACTTC	CASSRLPGQIYEQYF
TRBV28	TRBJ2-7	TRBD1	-	TGTGCCAGCAGTTTATGGCCCGGGACAGGGCCCTACGAGCAGTACTTC	CASSLWPGTGPYEQYF
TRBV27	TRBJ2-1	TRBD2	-	TGTGCCAGCAGCCCGGGACTAGCGGGAGGTGGGTCCTACAATGAGCAGTTCTTC	CASSPGLAGGGSYNEQFF
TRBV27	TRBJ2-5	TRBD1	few	TGTGCCAGCAGTTATTCCGGGACAGGGTTTGGGGAGACCCAGTACTTC	CASSYSGTGFGETQYF
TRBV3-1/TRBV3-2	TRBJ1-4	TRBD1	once	TGTGCCAGCAGCCAAAGACAGGGGGGTGAAAAACTGTTTTTT	CASSQRQGGEKLFF
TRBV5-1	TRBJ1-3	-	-	TGCGCCAGCAGCTTGCTCGCAGGGGACGGAAACACCGTATATTTT	CASSLLAGDGNTVYF
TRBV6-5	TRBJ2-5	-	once	TGTGCCACCTCGGGGTCAAGGCAAGAGACCCAGTACTTC	CATSGSRQETQYF
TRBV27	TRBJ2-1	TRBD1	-	TGTGCCAGCAGTTTTGGGACAGCTTACAATGAGCAGTTCTTC	CASSFGTAYNEQFF
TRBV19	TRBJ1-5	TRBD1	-	TGTGCCAGTAGTACGAGACAGGGGGGTCAGCCCCAGCATTTT	CASSTRQGGQPQHF
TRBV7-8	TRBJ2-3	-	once	TGTGCCAGCAGCTTAGGGGGGCCAGATACGCAGTATTTT	CASSLGGPDTQYF
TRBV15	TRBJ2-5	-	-	TGTGCCACCAGCAGAGTCTCCCCAGGGACCCAGTACTTC	CATSRVSPGTQYF
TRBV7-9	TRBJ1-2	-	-	TGTGCCAGCAGCCTTGGGGGCAACTATGGCTACACCTTC	CASSLGGNYGYTF
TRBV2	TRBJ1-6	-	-	TGTGCCAGCACCCCCCGGTGGGGGGTTAATTCACCCCTCCACTTT	CASTPRWGVNSPLHF
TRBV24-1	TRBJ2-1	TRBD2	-	TGTGCCACCAGTGATTTGCCGCAGCGGGGGTACAATGAGCAGTTCTTC	CATSDLPQRGYNEQFF
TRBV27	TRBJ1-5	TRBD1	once	TGTGCCAGCAGTAGTAAAGACAGGGCCCTTCCCAATCAGCCCCAGCATTTT	CASSSKDRALPNQPQHF
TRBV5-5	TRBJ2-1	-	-	TGTGCCAGCAGCCCAAGCCCGGATCTGGGCATTTATGAGCAGTTCTTC	CASSPSPDLGIYEQFF
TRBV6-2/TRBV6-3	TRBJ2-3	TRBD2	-	TGTGCCAGCAGCCCGAATAAGCGGGAGGGCATTTGGAGCACAGATACGCAGTATTTT	CASSPNKREGIWSTDTQYF
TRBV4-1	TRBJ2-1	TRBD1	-	TGCGCCAGCGGTACAGGGGTCGAGCAGTTCTTC	CASGTGVEQFF
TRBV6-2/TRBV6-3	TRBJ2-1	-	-	TGTGCCAGCAGTTATGAAGTGGCATACAATGAGCAGTTCTTC	CASSYEVAYNEQFF
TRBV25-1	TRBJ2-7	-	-	TGTGCCAGTGAACGCGGGGGCAAGCCCTACGAGCAGTACTTC	CASERGGKPYEQYF
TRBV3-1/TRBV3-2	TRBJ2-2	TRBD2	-	TGTGCCAGCAGCCCCGGGAACCCTCCCCCGGGAGGGCTGTTTTTT	CASSPGNPPPGGLFF
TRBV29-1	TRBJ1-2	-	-	TGCAGCGTTGAAGAATCAGAGCGGCGAGATGGCTACACCTTC	CSVEESERRDGYTF
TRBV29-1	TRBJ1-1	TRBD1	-	TGCAGCGCTAGACAGGGTGGGAACACTGAAGCTTTCTTT	CSARQGGNTEAFF
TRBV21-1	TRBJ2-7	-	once	TGTGCCAGCAGCAACCCCCGTGAGGGGGATATTTCCTCCTACGAGCAGTACTTC	CASSNPREGDISSYEQYF
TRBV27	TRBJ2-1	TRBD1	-	TGTGCCAGCAGTTTCGGGACAGGGCGGGAGCAGTTCTTC	CASSFGTGREQFF
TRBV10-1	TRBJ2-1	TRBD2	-	TGCGCCAGCAGTGAGCTAGGCGGGAGTCACCATGAGCAGTTCTTC	CASSELGGSHHEQFF
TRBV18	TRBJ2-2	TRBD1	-	TGTGCCAGCTCCCCGCAGGGGGAAAACACCGGGGAGCTGTTTTTT	CASSPQGENTGELFF
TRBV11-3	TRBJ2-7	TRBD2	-	TGTGCCAGCAGCTCCGGACTAGCGGGCACCTACGAGCAGTACTTC	CASSSGLAGTYEQYF
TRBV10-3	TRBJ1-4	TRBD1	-	TGTGCCATCAGGGACAGGGAAAATGAAAAACTGTTTTTT	CAIRDRENEKLFF
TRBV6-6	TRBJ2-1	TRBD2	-	TGTGCCAGCCGACTCACTAGCGGGCGATACAATGAGCAGTTCTTC	CASRLTSGRYNEQFF
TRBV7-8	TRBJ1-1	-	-	TGTGCCAGCAGCCGAGGACAGTTTTTTGAAGCTTTCTTT	CASSRGQFFEAFF
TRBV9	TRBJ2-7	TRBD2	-	TGTGCCAGCAGCATCGGGACTAGCGGAGAGTTCTACGAGCAGTACTTC	CASSIGTSGEFYEQYF
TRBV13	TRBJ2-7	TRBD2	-	TGTGCCAGCAGCTTAGGACTAGCGGGCTACGAGCAGTACTTC	CASSLGLAGYEQYF
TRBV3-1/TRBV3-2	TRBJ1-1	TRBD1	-	TGTGCCAGCACCCTGTCGCTAGGACAGGGGGTAGAGGGAGCTTTCTTT	CASTLSLGQGVEGAFF